This entry concerns a single T cell receptor (beta chain). This sample was taken from a study of T cell clusters in autoimmune cytopenias. TRB amplification used around 260 ng of peripheral blood genomic DNA. The CDR3 extends over 15 amino acids. The germline gives CDR1 SGHAT, CDR2 FQNNGV. TRB was amplified by touch-down multiplex PCR, primer pools A and B combined. TCRdb reprocessed the multiplex PCR reads, with one entry per CDR3 protein and no DNA. The repertoire table contains 8,800 or so distinct CDR3 sequences. This receptor was obtained from a human donor with an autoimmune cytopenia or autoimmune hepatitis (not recorded which). The material sequenced was peripheral blood. The chain recombines TRBV11-2 with TRBJ2-3; TCRdb's D gene call, TRBD1, goes unchecked for lack of DNA. The CDR3 region is CASRPGTGGTDTQYF.